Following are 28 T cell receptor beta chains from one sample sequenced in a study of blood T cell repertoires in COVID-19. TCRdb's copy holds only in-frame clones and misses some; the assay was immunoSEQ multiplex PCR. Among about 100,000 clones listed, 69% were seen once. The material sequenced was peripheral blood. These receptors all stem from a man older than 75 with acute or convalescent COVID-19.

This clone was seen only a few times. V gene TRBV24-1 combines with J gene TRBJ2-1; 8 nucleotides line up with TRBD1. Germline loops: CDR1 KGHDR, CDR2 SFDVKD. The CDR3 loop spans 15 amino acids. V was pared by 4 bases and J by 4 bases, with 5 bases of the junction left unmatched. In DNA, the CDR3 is TGTGCCACCAGTGACCCGGACAGGGCGTACAATGAGCAGTTCTTC. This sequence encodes CATSDPDRAYNEQFF.

For the CDR3, the DNA is TGCGCCAGCAGCCAAGCTACAGGGTTAGGTCAGCCCCAGCATTTT. It codes for CASSQATGLGQPQHF. The V gene is TRBV4-1, the J gene TRBJ1-5; maybe TRBD1 (6 bases). The V gene's germline CDR1 is MGHRA and CDR2 YSYEKL. V lost 1 base and J 6 bases, leaving 13 bases between the germline ends. The CDR3 length is 15 residues.

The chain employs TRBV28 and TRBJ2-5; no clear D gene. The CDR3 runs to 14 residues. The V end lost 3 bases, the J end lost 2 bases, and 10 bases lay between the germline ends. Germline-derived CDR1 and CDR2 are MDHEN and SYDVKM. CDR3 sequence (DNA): TGTGCCAGCAGTTTCCCCAGGCTGCAAGAGACCCAGTACTTC. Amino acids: CASSFPRLQETQYF.

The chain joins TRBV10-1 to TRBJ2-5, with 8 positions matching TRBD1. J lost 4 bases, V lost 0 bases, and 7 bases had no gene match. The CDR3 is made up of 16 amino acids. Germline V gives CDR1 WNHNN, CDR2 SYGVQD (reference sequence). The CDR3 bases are TGCGCCAGCAGTGAGTCGAAGGCAGGGGGCGCAGAGACCCAGTACTTC. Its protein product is CASSESKAGGAETQYF.

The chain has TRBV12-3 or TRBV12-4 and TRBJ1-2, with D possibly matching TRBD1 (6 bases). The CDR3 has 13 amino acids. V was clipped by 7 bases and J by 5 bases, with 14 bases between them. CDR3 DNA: TGTGCCAGCAACACAGGGTTCGGATATGGCTACACCTTC. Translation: CASNTGFGYGYTF.

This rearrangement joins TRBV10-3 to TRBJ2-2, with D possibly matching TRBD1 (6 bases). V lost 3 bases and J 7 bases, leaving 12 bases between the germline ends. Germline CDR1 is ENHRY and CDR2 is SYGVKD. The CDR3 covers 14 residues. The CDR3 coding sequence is TGTGCCATCAGTGAACAGGGTATAGGCGGGGAGCTGTTTTTT. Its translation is CAISEQGIGGELFF.

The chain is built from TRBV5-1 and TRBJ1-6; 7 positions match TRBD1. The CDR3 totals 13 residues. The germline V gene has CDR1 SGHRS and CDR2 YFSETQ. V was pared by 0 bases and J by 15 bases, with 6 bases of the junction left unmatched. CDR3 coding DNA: TGCGCCAGCAGCTTGGCTTTAGGGACAGACCTCCACTTT. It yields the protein CASSLALGTDLHF.

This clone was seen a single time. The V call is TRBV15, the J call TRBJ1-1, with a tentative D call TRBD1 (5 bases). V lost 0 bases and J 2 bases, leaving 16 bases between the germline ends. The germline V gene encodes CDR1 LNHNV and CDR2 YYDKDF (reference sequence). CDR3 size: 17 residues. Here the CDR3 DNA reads TGTGCCACCAGCAGAGATGGGGGGGTATGGGGTAACACTGAAGCTTTCTTT. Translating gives CATSRDGGVWGNTEAFF.

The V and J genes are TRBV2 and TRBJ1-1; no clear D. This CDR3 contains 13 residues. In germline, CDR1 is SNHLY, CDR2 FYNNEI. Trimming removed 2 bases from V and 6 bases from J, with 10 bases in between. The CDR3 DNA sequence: TGTGCCAGCAGTGAACGGAGGCAGCCTGAAGCTTTCTTT. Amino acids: CASSERRQPEAFF.

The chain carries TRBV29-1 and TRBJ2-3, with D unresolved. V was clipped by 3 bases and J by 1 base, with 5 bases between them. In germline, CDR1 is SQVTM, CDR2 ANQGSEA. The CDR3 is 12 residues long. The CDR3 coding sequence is TGCAGCGTTGAGGCCGGCACAGATACGCAGTATTTT. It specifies CSVEAGTDTQYF.

This CDR3 is CASTSGIDEQFF. The CDR3 DNA sequence: TGTGCCAGCACCTCAGGGATCGATGAGCAGTTCTTC. The chain links TRBV11-2 to TRBJ2-1; the D gene is possibly TRBD1 (5 bases). The ends were cut back, 7 bases at V and 8 bases at J, with 12 bases in the middle. This CDR3 spans 12 amino acids. CDR1 and CDR2 (germline): SGHAT, FQNNGV.

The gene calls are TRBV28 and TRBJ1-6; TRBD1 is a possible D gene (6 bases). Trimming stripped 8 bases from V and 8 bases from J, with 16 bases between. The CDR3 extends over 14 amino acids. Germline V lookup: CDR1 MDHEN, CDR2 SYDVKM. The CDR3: CASEEGDTYSPLHF. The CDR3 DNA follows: TGTGCCAGCGAAGAGGGGGACACCTATTCACCCCTCCACTTT.

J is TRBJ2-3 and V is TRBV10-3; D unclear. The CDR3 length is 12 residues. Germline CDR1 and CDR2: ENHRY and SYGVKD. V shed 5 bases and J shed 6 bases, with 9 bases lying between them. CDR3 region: CAISLSVDTQYF. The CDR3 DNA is TGTGCCATCAGTTTGTCCGTGGATACGCAGTATTTT.

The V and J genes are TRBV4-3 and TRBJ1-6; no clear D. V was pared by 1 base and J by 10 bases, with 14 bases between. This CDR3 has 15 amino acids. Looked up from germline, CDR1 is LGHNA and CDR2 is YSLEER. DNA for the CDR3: TGCGCCAGCAGCCAAGGGAGGGATGTAAGATCACCCCTCCACTTT. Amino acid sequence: CASSQGRDVRSPLHF.

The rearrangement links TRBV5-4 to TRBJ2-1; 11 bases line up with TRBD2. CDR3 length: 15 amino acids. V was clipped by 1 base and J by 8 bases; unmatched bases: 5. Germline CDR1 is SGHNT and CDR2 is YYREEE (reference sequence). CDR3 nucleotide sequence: TGTGCCAGCAGCTTGACTAGCGGGAGTATAGATGAGCAGTTCTTC. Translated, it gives CASSLTSGSIDEQFF. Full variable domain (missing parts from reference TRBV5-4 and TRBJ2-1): ETGVTQSPTHLIKTRGQQVTLRCSSQSGHNTVSWYQQALGQGPQFIFQYYREEENGRGNFPPRFSGLQFPNYSSELNVNALELDDSALYLCASSLTSGSIDEQFFGPGTRLTVL.

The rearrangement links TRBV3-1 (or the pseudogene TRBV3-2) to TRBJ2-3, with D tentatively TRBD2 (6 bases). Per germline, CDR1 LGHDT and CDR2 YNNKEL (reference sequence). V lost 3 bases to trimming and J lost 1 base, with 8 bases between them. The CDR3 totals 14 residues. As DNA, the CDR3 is TGTGCCAGCAGCCAGGGGACTGGCACAGATACGCAGTATTTT. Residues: CASSQGTGTDTQYF.

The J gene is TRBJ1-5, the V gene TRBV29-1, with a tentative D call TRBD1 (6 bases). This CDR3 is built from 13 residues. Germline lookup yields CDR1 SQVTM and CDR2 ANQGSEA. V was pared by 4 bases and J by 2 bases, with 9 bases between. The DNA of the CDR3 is TGCAGCGTTGCTGAGGGGGGCAATCAGCCCCAGCATTTT. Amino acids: CSVAEGGNQPQHF.

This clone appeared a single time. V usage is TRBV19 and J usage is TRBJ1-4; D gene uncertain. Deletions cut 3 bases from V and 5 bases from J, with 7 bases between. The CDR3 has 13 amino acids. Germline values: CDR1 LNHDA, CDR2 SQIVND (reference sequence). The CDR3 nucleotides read TGTGCCAGTAGTATCCAGGCCAATGAAAAACTGTTTTTT. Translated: CASSIQANEKLFF.

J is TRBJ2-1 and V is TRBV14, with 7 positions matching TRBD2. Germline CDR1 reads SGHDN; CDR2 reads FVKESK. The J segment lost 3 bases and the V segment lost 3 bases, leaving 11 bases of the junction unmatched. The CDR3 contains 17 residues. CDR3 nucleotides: TGTGCCAGCAGCCAGCGACTAGCCGCAACCAACTACAATGAGCAGTTCTTC. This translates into CASSQRLAATNYNEQFF. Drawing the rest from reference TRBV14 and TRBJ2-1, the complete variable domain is EAGVTQFPSHSVIEKGQTVTLRCDPISGHDNLYWYRRVMGKEIKFLLHFVKESKQDESGMPNNRFLAERTGGTYSTLKVQPAELEDSGVYFCASSQRLAATNYNEQFFGPGTRLTVL.

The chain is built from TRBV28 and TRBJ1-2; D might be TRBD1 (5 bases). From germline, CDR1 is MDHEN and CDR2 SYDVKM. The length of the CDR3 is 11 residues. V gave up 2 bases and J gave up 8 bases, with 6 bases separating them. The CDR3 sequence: CASSLQGGYTF. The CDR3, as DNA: TGTGCCAGCAGTTTACAGGGAGGCTACACCTTC.

The CDR3: CASRARSNEKLFF. As DNA, the CDR3 is TGTGCCAGCAGGGCACGCTCTAATGAAAAACTGTTTTTT. The chain is built from TRBV28 and TRBJ1-4; D remains ambiguous. Germline CDR1 is MDHEN and CDR2 is SYDVKM. This CDR3 comprises 13 residues. The V gene lost 6 bases and the J gene lost 3 bases, with 8 bases spanning the gap.

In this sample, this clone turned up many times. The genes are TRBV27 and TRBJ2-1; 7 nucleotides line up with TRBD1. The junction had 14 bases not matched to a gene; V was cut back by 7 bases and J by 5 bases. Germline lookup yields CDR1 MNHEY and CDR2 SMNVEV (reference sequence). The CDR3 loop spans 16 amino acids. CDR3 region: CASTLRGTGANNEQFF. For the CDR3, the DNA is TGTGCCAGCACCCTAAGGGGAACAGGGGCGAACAATGAGCAGTTCTTC.

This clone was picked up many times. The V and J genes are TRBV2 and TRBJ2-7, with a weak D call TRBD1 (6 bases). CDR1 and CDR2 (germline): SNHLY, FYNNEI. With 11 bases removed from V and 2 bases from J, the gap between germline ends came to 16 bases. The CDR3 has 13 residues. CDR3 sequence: CAGKTGPTYEQYF. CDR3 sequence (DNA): TGTGCCGGCAAAACAGGGCCCACCTACGAGCAGTACTTC.

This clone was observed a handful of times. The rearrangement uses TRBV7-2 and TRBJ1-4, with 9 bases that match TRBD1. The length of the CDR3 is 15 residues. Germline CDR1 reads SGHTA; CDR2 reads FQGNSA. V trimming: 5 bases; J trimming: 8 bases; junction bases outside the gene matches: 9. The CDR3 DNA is TGTGCCAGCAGCAGACAGGGGACAGGGCGAGAAAAACTGTTTTTT. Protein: CASSRQGTGREKLFF.

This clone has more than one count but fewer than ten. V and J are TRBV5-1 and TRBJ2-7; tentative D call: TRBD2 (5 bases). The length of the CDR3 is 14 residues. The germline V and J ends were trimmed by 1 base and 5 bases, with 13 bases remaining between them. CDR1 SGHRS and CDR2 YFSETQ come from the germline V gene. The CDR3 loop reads CASSLPSLGDEQYF. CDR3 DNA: TGCGCCAGCAGCTTGCCCTCTCTCGGGGACGAGCAGTACTTC.

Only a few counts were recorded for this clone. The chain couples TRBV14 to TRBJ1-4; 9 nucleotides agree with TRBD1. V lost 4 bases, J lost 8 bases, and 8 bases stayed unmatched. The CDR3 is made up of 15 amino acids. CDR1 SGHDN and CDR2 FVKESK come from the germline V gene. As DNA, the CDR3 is TGTGCCAGCAGCCCTTGGACAGGGGCCGGGGAAAAACTGTTTTTT. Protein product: CASSPWTGAGEKLFF.

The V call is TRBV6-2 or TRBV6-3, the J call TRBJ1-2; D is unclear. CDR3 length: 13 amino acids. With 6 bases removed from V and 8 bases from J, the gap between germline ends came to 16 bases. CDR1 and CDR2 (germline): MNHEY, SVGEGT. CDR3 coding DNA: TGTGCCAGCAGCGACGGATGGGAGCGGGGCTACACCTTC. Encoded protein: CASSDGWERGYTF.

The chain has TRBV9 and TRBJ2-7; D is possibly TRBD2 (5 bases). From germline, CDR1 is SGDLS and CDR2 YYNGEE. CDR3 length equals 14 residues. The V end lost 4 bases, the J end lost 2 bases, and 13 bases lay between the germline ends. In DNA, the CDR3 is TGTGCCAGCAGCCCAGAGAGCGGAACCTACGAGCAGTACTTC. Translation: CASSPESGTYEQYF.